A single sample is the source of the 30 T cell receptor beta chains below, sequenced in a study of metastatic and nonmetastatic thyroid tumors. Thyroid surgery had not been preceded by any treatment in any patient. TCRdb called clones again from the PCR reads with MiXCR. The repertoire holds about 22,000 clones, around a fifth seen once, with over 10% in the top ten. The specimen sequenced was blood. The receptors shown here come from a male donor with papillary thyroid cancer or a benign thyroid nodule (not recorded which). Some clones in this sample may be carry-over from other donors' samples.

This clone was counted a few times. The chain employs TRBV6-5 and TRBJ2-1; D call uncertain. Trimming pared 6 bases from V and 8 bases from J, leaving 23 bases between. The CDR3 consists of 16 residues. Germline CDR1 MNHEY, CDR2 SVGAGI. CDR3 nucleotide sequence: TGTGCCAGCAGCACTTACCGAAAGAAATCCTCCGATGAGCAGTTCTTC. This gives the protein CASSTYRKKSSDEQFF.

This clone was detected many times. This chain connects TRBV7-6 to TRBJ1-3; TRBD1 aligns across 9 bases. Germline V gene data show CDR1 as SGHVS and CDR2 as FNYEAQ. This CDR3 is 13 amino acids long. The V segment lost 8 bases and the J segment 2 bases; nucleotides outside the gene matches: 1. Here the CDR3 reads CASGTGPGNTIYF. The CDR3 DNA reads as TGTGCCAGCGGGACAGGGCCTGGAAACACCATATATTTT.

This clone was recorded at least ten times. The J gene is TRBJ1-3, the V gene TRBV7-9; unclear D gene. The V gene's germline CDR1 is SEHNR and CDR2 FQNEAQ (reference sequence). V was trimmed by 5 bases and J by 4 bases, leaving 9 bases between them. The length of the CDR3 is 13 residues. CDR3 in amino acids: CASSGTGGNTIYF. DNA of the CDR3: TGTGCCAGCAGCGGAACCGGGGGAAACACCATATATTTT.

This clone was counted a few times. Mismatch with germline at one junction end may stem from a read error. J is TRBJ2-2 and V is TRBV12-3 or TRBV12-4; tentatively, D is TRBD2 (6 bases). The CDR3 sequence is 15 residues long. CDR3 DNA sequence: TGTGCCATCAGGTCTAGCTATACGAACACCGGGGGGCTGTTTTTT. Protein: CAIRSSYTNTGGLFF.

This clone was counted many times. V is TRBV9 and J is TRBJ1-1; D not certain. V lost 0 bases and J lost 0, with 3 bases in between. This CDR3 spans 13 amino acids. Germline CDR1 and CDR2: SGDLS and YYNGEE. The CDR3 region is CASSVDLNTEAFF. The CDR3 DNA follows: TGTGCCAGCAGCGTAGATTTGAACACTGAAGCTTTCTTT.

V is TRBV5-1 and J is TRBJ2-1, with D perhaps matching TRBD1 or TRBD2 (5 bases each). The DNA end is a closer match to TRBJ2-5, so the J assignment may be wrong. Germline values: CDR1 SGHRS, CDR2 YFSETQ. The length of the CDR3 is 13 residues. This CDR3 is CASSLVQRGTQYF. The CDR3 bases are TGCGCCAGCAGCTTGGTACAGAGGGGTACCCAGTACTTC.

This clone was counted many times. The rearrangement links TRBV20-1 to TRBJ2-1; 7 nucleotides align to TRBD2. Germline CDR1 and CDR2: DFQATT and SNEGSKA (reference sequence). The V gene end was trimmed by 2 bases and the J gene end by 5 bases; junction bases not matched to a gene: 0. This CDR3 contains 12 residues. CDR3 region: CSARLADNEQFF. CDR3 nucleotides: TGCAGTGCTAGACTAGCGGACAATGAGCAGTTCTTC.

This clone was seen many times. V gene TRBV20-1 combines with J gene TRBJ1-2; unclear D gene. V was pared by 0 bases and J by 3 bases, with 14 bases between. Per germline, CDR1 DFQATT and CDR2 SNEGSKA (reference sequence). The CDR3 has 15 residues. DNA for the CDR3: TGCAGTGCTAGAGATCGTGGAGGGAGGGACTATGGCTACACCTTC. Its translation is CSARDRGGRDYGYTF.

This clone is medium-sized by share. DNA of the CDR3: TGTGCCAGCACCAAGTTTGAAGCTTTCTTT. Amino acids: CASTKFEAFF. The chain uses TRBV28 and TRBJ1-1; no firm D call. From germline, CDR1 is MDHEN and CDR2 SYDVKM. CDR3 size: 10 residues. Between the trimmed V and J ends, which lost 7 bases and 7 bases, there was a span of 7 bases.

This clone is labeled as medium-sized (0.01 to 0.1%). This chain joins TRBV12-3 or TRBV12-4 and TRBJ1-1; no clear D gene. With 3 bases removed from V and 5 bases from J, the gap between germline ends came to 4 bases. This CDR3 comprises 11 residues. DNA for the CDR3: TGTGCCAGCAGTTTGGGTACTGAAGCTTTCTTT. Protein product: CASSLGTEAFF.

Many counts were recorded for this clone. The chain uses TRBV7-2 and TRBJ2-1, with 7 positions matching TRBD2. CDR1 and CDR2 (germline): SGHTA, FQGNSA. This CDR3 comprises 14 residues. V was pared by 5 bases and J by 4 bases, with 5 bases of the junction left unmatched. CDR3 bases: TGTGCCAGCAGCCGGACTAGTGTTTACAATGAGCAGTTCTTC. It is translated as CASSRTSVYNEQFF.

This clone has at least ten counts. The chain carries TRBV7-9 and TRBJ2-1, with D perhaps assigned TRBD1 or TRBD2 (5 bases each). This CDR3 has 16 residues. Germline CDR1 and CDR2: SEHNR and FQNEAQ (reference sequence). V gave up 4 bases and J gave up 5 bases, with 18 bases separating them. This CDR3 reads CASSSSAGWGNNEQFF. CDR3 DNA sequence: TGTGCCAGCAGCTCCTCCGCGGGTTGGGGGAACAATGAGCAGTTCTTC.

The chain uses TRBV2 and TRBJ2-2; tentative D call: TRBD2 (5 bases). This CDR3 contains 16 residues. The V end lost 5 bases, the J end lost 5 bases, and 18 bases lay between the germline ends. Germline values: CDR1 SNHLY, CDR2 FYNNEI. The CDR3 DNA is TGTGCCAGCAGTTACCCAGTGCGGGTGCAAACCGGGGAGCTGTTTTTT. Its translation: CASSYPVRVQTGELFF.

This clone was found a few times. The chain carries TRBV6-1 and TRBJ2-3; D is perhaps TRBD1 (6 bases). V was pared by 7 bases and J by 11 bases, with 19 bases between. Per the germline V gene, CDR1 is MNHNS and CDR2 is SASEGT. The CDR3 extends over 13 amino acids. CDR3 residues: CASNARGPYEQYF. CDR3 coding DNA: TGTGCCAGCAACGCCAGGGGCCCGTACGAGCAGTATTTT.

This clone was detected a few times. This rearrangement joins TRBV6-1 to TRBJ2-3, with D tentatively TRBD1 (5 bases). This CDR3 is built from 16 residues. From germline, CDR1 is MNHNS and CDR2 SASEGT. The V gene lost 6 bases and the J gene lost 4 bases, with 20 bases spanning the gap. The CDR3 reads CASRPPGGHPADTQYF. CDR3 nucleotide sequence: TGTGCCAGCAGGCCCCCAGGTGGACATCCCGCAGATACGCAGTATTTT.

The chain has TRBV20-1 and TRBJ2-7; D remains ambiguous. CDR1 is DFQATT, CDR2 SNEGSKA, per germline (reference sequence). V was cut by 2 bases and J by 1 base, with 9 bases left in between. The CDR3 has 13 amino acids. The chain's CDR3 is CSARSDPSYEQYF. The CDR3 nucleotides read TGCAGTGCTAGATCAGACCCTTCCTACGAGCAGTACTTC.

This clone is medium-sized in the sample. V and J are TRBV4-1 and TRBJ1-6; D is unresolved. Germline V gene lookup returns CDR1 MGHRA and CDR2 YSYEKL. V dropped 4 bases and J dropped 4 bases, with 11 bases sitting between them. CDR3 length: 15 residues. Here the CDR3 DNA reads TGCGCCAGCAGCCGCCTGGGAGCGTATAATTCACCCCTCCACTTT. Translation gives CASSRLGAYNSPLHF.

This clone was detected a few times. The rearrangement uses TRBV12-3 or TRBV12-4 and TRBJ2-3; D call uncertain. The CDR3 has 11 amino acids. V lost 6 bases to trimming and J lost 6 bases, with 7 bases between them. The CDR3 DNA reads TGTGCCAGCAGAACTCTCGATACGCAGTATTTT. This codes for CASRTLDTQYF.

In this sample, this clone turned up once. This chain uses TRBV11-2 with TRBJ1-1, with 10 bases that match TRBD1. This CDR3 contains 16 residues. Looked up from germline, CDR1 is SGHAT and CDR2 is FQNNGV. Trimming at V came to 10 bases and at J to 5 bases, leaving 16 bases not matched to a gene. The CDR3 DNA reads TGTGCCATCATCCCGACAGGGGGCAATTTAAATACTGAAGCTTTCTTT. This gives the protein CAIIPTGGNLNTEAFF.

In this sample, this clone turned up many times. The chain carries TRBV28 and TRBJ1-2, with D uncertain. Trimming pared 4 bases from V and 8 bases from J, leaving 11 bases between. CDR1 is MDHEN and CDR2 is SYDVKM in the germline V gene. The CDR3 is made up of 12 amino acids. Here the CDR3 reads CASSYAAIGYTF. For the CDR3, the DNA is TGTGCCAGCAGTTACGCCGCTATCGGCTACACCTTC.

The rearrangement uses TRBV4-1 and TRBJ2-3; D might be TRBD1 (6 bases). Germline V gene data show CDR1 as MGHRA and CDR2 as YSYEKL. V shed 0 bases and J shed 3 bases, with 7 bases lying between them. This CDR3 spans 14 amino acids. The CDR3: CASSQDTGTDTQYF. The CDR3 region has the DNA TGCGCCAGCAGCCAAGACACAGGGACAGATACGCAGTATTTT.

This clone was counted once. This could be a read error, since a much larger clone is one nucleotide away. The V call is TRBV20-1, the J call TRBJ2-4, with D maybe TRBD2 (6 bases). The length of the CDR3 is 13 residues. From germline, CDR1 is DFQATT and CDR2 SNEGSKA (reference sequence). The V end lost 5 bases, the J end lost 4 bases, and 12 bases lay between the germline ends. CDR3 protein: CSARSGLKNIQYF. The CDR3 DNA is TGCAGTGCTCGTAGCGGATTAAAAAACATTCAGTACTTC.

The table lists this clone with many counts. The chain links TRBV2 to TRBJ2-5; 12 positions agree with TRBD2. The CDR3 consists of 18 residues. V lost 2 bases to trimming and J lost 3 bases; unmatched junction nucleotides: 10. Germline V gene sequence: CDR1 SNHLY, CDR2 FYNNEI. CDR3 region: CASSELLWLAGGEETQYF. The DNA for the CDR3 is TGTGCCAGCAGTGAACTCTTATGGCTAGCGGGAGGGGAAGAGACCCAGTACTTC.

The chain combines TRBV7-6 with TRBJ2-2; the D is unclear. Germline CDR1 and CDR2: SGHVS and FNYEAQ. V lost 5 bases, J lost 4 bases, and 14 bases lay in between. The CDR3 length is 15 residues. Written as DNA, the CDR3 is TGTGCCAGCAGCCCCTATATCGCCGGCACCGGGGAGCTGTTTTTT. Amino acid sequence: CASSPYIAGTGELFF. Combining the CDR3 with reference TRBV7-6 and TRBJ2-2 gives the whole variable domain GAGVSQSPRYKVTKRGQDVALRCDPISGHVSLYWYRQALGQGPEFLTYFNYEAQQDKSGLPNDRFSAERPEGSISTLTIQRTEQRDSAMYRCASSPYIAGTGELFFGEGSRLTVL.

The CDR3 here is CASSLMRTSGNDHFF. The CDR3 region has the DNA TGTGCCAGCAGCTTAATGCGGACTAGCGGCAATGATCATTTCTTC. The chain carries TRBV7-3 and TRBJ2-1, with TRBD2 identical over 10 bases. CDR1 is SGHTA and CDR2 is FQGTGA in the germline V gene. The trim removed 1 base at V and 16 bases at J, leaving 13 bases unmatched. The CDR3 consists of 15 residues.

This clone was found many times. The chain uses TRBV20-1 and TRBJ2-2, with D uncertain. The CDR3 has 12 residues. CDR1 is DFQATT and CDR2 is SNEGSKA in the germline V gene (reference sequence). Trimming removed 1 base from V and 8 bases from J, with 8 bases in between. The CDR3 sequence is CSARVRTGELFF. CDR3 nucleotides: TGCAGTGCTAGAGTGCGGACGGGGGAGCTGTTTTTT.

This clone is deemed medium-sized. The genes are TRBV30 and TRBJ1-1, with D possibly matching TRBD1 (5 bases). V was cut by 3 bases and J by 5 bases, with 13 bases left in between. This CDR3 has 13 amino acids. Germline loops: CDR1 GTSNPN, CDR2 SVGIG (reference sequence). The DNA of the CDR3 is TGTGCCTGGAGCGGGGACGAGAATACTGAAGCTTTCTTT. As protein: CAWSGDENTEAFF. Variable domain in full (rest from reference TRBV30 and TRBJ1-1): SQTIHQWPATLVQPVGSPLSLECTVEGTSNPNLYWYRQAAGRGLQLLFYSVGIGQISSEVPQNLSASRPQDRQFILSSKKLLLSDSGFYLCAWSGDENTEAFFGQGTRLTVV.

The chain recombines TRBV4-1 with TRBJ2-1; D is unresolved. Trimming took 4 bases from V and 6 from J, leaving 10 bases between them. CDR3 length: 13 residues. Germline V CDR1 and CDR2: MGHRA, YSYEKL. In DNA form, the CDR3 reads TGCGCCAGCAGCCCGACCGTACGCAATGAGCAGTTCTTC. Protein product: CASSPTVRNEQFF.

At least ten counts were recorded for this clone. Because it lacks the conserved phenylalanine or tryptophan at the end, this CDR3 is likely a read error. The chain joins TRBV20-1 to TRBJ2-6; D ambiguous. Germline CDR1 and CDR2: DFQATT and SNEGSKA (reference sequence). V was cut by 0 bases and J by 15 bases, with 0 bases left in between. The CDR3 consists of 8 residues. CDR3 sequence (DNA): TGCAGTGCTAGAGACCTGACTATC. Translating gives CSARDLTI.

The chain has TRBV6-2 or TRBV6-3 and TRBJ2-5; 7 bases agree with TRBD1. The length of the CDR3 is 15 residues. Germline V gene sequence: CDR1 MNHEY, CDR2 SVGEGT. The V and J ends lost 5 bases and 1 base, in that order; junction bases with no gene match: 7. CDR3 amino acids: CASSRTRQGQETQYF. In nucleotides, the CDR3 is TGTGCCAGCAGTAGGACCCGACAGGGCCAAGAGACCCAGTACTTC.